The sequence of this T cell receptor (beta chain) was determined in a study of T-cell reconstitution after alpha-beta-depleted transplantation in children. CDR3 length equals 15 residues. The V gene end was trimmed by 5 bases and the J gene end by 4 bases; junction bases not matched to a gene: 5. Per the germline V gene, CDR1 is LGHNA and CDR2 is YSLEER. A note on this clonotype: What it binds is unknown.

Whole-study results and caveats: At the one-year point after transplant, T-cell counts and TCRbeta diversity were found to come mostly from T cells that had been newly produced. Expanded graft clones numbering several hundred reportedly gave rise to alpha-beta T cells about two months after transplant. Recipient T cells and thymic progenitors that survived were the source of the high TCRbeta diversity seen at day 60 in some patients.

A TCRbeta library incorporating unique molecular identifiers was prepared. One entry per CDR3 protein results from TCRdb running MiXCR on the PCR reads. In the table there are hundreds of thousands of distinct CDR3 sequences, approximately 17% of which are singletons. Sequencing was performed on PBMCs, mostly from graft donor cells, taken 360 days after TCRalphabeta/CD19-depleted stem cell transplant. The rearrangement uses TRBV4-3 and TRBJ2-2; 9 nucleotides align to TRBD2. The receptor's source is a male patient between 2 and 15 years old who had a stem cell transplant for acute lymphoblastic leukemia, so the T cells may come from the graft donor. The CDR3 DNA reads TGCGCCAGCAGCAGGGCTAGCGGGGTCACCGGGGAGCTGTTTTTT. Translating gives CASSRASGVTGELFF.